Listed here are 8 T cell receptor beta chains from one sample, sequenced in a study of post-analysis software for immune sequencing data. Study-level points and caveats: The five TRBV segments detected at higher frequency in patients than in controls included TRBV5-6, TRBV5-1 and TRBV20-1.

Their target antigens are unknown. cDNA libraries for TCR beta contained unique molecular identifiers. TCRdb re-called the PCR reads through MiXCR, storing one row per CDR3 protein. The table has about half a million distinct CDR3 sequences, approximately 34% seen once; the top ten hold approximately 5.4%. The source material was blood. The source of these receptors is a girl aged 2 to 17 with multiple sclerosis.

The CDR3 sequence is CASSYSPRSTNEKLFF. CDR3 nucleotides: TGTGCCAGCAGTTACTCGCCCCGGAGTACTAATGAAAAACTGTTTTTT. The chain has TRBV6-5 and TRBJ1-4, with D hard to call. There are 16 residues in the CDR3. V was shortened by 0 bases and J by 2 bases, with 10 bases between the two germline ends. Germline V gene lookup returns CDR1 MNHEY and CDR2 SVGAGI.

The chain couples TRBV6-5 to TRBJ2-7; no clear D gene. Trimming stripped 0 bases from V and 1 base from J, with 7 bases between. CDR3 length: 14 amino acids. Germline V gene lookup returns CDR1 MNHEY and CDR2 SVGAGI. The CDR3 sequence: CASSYSESSYEQYF. CDR3 DNA: TGTGCCAGCAGTTACTCGGAATCTTCCTACGAGCAGTACTTC.

This clonotype showed up many times. This chain joins TRBV6-9 and TRBJ1-1, with TRBD1 as a possible D gene (5 bases). The germline gives CDR1 MNHGY, CDR2 SVAAGI. The ends were cut back, 7 bases at V and 2 bases at J, with 14 bases in the middle. The CDR3 runs 14 residues. The CDR3 loop is CASKGKQRNTEAFF. The CDR3 DNA reads TGTGCCAGCAAGGGGAAACAGAGAAACACTGAAGCTTTCTTT.

The CDR3 sequence: CASSLGGVGRLLFF. CDR3 sequence (DNA): TGCGCCAGCAGCTTAGGAGGAGTGGGACGATTACTGTTCTTC. The chain couples TRBV5-1 to TRBJ2-1; D tentatively reads TRBD1 or TRBD2 (5 bases each). Per the germline V gene, CDR1 is SGHRS and CDR2 is YFSETQ. The V end was cut by 2 bases, the J end by 15 bases, with 21 bases between. The CDR3 has 14 amino acids.

This chain connects TRBV6-5 to TRBJ1-2, with TRBD1 as a possible D gene (6 bases). Trimming took off 2 bases at V and 8 bases at J, with 12 bases between the two ends. Per the germline V gene, CDR1 is MNHEY and CDR2 is SVGAGI. The CDR3 covers 13 residues. As DNA, the CDR3 is TGTGCCAGCAGTTACAGCGGAGGGGGGGGCTACACCTTC. Its translation: CASSYSGGGGYTF.

On this clonotype: Sequence at one end of the junction differs from germline and may be a read error. The chain couples TRBV12-3 or TRBV12-4 to TRBJ2-5; weak D call: TRBD2 (7 bases). The CDR3 is 15 residues long. The CDR3 spells CASSLFRGARETQDF. The CDR3 DNA reads as TGTGCCAGCAGTTTGTTCCGGGGGGCGCGAGAGACCCAGGACTTC.

The genes are TRBV6-2 or TRBV6-3 and TRBJ2-7, with unresolved D. Trimming removed 2 bases from V and 1 base from J, with 6 bases in between. This CDR3 has 13 amino acids. Germline lookup yields CDR1 MNHEY and CDR2 SVGEGT. The CDR3 bases are TGTGCCAGCAGTTACGAACAGTCCTACGAGCAGTACTTC. Its protein product is CASSYEQSYEQYF.

The genes are TRBV10-3 and TRBJ2-5; 10 nucleotides agree with TRBD2. The CDR3 contains 15 residues. In germline, CDR1 is ENHRY, CDR2 SYGVKD. J gave up 4 bases and V 2 bases, and 4 bases lay outside the gene matches. CDR3 sequence reads: CAISEVPSGGETQYF. The CDR3 DNA sequence: TGTGCCATCAGTGAGGTTCCTAGCGGGGGAGAGACCCAGTACTTC.